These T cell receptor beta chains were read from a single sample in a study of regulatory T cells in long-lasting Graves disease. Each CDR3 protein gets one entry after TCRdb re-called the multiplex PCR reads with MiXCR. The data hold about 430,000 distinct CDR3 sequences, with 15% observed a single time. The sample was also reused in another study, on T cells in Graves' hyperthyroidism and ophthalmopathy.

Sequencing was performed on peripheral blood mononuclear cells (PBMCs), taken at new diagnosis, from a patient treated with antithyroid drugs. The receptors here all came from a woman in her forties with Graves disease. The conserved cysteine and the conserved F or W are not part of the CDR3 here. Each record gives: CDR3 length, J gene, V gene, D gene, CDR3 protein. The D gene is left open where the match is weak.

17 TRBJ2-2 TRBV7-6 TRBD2 ASSLGLAGQRANTGELF
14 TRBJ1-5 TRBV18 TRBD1 ASSGQGAGSNQPQH
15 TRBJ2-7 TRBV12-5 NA ASGLTPTGLAPYEQY
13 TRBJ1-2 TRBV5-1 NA ASTGAEGIGYGYT
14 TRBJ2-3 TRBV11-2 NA ASNPAGFSSTDTQY
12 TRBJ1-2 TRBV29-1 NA SVEDQEFPYGYT
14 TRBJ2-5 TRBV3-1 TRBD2 ASSQDLTSGWNGQY
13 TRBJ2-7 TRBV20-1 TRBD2 SARDSLAISYEQY
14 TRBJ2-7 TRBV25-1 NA ASSDSQGLPSYEQY
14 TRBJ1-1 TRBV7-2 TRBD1 ASRPRTGGTNTEAF
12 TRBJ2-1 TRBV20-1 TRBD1 SARDRDKYNEQF
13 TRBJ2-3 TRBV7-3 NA ASSSVAAGTDTQY
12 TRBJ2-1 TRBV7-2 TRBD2 ASSLGLADNEQF
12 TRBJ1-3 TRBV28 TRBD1 ASSSMGQGNTIY
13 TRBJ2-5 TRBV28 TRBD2 ASSFSLAGQETQY
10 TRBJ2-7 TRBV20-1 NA SATLTASEQY
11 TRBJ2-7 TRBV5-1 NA ASSLVGRDEQY
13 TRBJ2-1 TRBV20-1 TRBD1 SAREPGQGANEQF
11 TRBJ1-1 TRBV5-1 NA ASRWALNTEAF
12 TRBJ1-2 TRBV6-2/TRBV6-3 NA ASSYVLAGYGYT
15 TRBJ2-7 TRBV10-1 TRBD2 ASSDFLAGSKSYEQY
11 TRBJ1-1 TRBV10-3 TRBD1 ATRTGPNTEAF
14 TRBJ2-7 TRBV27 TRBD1 ASSPTPGTGGYEQY
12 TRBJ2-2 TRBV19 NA ASWGTGSTGELF
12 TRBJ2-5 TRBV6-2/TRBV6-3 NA ASSVTRFQETQY
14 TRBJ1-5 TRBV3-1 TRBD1 ASSLERQGRFQPQH
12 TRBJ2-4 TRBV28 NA ASSFPGRKNIQY
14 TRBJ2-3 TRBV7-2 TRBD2 ASSPRLAGGADTQY
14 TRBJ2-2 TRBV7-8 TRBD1 ASSPSAGGLSGELF
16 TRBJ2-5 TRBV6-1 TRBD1 ASSLPLPGQGYQETQY
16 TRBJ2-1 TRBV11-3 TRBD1 ASSFVRAGTGAHDEQF
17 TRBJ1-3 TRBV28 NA ASSFTPAGKSFSGNTIY
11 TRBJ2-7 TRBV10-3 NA AISPSSSYEQY
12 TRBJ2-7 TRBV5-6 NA ASSPGQSVGEQY
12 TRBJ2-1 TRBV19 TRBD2 ASKLIAGYNEQF
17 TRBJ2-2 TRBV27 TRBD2 ASSGPRLAGGPNTGELF
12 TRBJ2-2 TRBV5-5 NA ASSSRDNTGELF
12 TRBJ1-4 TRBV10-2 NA ASSERRGNEKLF